The 7 T cell receptor beta chains reported below all come from one sample, sequenced in a study of T cell clusters in autoimmune cytopenias. Multiplex touch-down PCR amplified TRB using TRB-A and TRB-B pools in one tube. TCRdb re-called the multiplex PCR reads and catalogs CDR3 proteins one per entry, DNA excluded. With fewer than 5,000 distinct CDR3 sequences in the sample, the ten largest clones hold 14% to 15%. Each sample's input was 250 ng genomic DNA, 38,000 or so genome equivalents. These data are also associated with another study on T cell repertoires in aging, cancer and after chemotherapy.

Sequences were obtained from peripheral blood. These receptors were collected from a human donor in good health.

The chain joins TRBV18 to TRBJ1-1. The CDR3 has 12 amino acids. Germline lookup yields CDR1 KGHSH and CDR2 LQKENI. CDR3 sequence reads: CASSLLSTEAFF.

Considering frequency, this clonotype is medium-sized. The chain links TRBV5-6 to TRBJ1-1. The germline CDR1 and CDR2 sequences are SGHDT and YYEEEE. The CDR3 loop spans 14 amino acids. CDR3 region: CASSLETMNTEAFF.

This clonotype shows up as medium-sized (0.01 to 0.1%) by frequency. This rearrangement joins TRBV24-1 to TRBJ2-1; TCRdb picks TRBD1, but there is no DNA to check that call. This CDR3 spans 13 amino acids. CDR1 and CDR2 from the germline V gene are KGHDR and SFDVKD. The CDR3 is CAATTGGYNEQFF.

V and J are TRBV10-1 and TRBJ2-7. Germline V gene data show CDR1 as WNHNN and CDR2 as SYGVQD (reference sequence). CDR3 length: 13 amino acids. This chain's CDR3 is CASSEAEAYEQYF.

According to its frequency, this clonotype is medium-sized (0.01 to 0.1%). The chain uses TRBV5-6 and TRBJ2-7; TCRdb names TRBD2, which stays unverified in the absence of DNA. The germline gives CDR1 SGHDT, CDR2 YYEEEE. The CDR3 consists of 17 residues. CDR3 in amino acids: CASSFGGGRTFAYEQYF.

This clonotype is medium-sized (0.01 to 0.1%) by frequency. J is TRBJ2-1 and V is TRBV6-1. CDR1 MNHNS and CDR2 SASEGT come from the germline V gene. This CDR3 is 17 amino acids long. The CDR3 is CASSEDSVGSGYNEQFF.

This sequence joins TRBV20-1 and TRBJ2-1; TCRdb outputs TRBD1, but without DNA this stays unchecked. The CDR3 sequence is 15 residues long. Germline V gives CDR1 DFQATT, CDR2 SNEGSKA (reference sequence). CDR3 amino acids: CSARGLTGTGLEQFF.